The 15 T cell receptor beta chains listed next were all sequenced from one sample in a study of T cells after yellow fever vaccination. TCRdb fed the 5' RACE reads into MiXCR, producing one record per CDR3 protein. The data contain just under 600,000 distinct CDR3 sequences, roughly 14% of them singletons. The sample was PBMCs, taken on the day of the yellow fever booster vaccination. The receptors here all came from a man under 40 who received the YFV17D yellow fever vaccine.

This clonotype was found many times. The V gene is TRBV5-1, the J gene TRBJ2-3, with TRBD2 identical over 7 bases. The CDR3 has 15 amino acids. Germline CDR1 SGHRS, CDR2 YFSETQ. V was clipped by 6 bases and J by 0 bases; unmatched bases: 7. The CDR3: CASKFLAASTDTQYF. CDR3 in DNA: TGCGCCAGCAAATTTCTAGCGGCTAGCACAGATACGCAGTATTTT.

CDR3 protein: CASTDGRRTGELFF. For the CDR3, the DNA is TGTGCCAGCACCGACGGGAGGAGGACCGGGGAGCTGTTTTTT. The J gene is TRBJ2-2, the V gene TRBV6-2 or TRBV6-3; 7 bases match TRBD2. With V trimmed by 7 bases and J by 5 bases, 7 bases remained unmatched. The CDR3 spans 14 residues. Germline CDR1 MNHEY, CDR2 SVGEGT.

This clonotype was observed a few times. The J gene is TRBJ2-5, the V gene TRBV6-2 or TRBV6-3; tentatively, D is TRBD1 (7 bases). The CDR3 contains 15 residues. Trimming removed 5 bases from V and 5 bases from J, with 18 bases in between. In germline, CDR1 is MNHEY, CDR2 SVGEGT. The CDR3 DNA sequence: TGTGCCAGCAGTAGCGGAGGGGGCCTGTCGGAGACCCAGTACTTC. This translates into CASSSGGGLSETQYF.

This clonotype showed up many times. The rearrangement links TRBV6-1 to TRBJ2-3, with TRBD2 matching over 10 bases. After removal of 10 bases from V and 1 base from J, the junction contained 14 bases not matched to a gene. Germline CDR1 is MNHNS and CDR2 is SASEGT. The CDR3 has 17 amino acids. In DNA form, the CDR3 reads TGTGCCATCAGAGACGCCTCCGGACTAGCGGGCACAGATACGCAGTATTTT. Translated, it gives CAIRDASGLAGTDTQYF.

V usage is TRBV6-1 and J usage is TRBJ2-7; the D gene is possibly TRBD2 (5 bases). This CDR3 has 14 amino acids. V gave up 7 bases and J gave up 2 bases, with 15 bases separating them. From germline, CDR1 is MNHNS and CDR2 SASEGT. The CDR3 region has the DNA TGTGCCAGCACCCACGGTAGCGAGACCTACGAGCAGTACTTC. Translating gives CASTHGSETYEQYF.

The chain uses TRBV7-2 and TRBJ2-5; TRBD2 might be the D (6 bases). This CDR3 comprises 15 residues. Germline CDR1 reads SGHTA; CDR2 reads FQGNSA. V was shortened by 2 bases and J by 5 bases, with 15 bases between the two germline ends. The CDR3 sequence is CASSLFSGEGETQYF. The CDR3 DNA sequence: TGTGCCAGCAGCTTATTTAGCGGCGAAGGGGAGACCCAGTACTTC. Based on the CDR3 plus reference TRBV7-2 and TRBJ2-5, the full variable domain is GAGVSQSPSNKVTEKGKDVELRCDPISGHTALYWYRQSLGQGLEFLIYFQGNSAPDKSGLPSDRFSAERTGGSVSTLTIQRTQQEDSAVYLCASSLFSGEGETQYFGPGTRLLVL.

The CDR3: CASRGDARGLAGGPLTGELFF. The CDR3 DNA sequence: TGCGCCAGCAGGGGGGACGCCAGGGGACTAGCGGGAGGGCCCCTCACCGGGGAGCTGTTTTTT. The chain carries TRBV10-2 and TRBJ2-2; 16 positions agree with TRBD2. The trim removed 6 bases at V and 4 bases at J, leaving 17 bases unmatched. The CDR3 is 21 residues long. Per germline, CDR1 WSHSY and CDR2 SAAADI.

This clonotype was found a few times. The chain joins TRBV7-8 to TRBJ2-7; possible D gene TRBD2, 5 bases. The CDR3 contains 15 residues. V shed 1 base and J shed 3 bases, with 13 bases lying between them. Germline V lookup: CDR1 SGHVS, CDR2 FQNEAQ. DNA of the CDR3: TGTGCCAGCAGCTTAGAGGCTAGCTCTGTCTACGAGCAGTACTTC. It translates to CASSLEASSVYEQYF.

This clonotype showed up just a few times. The chain carries TRBV5-5 and TRBJ2-6; D remains ambiguous. From germline, CDR1 is SGHKS and CDR2 YYEKEE (reference sequence). This CDR3 contains 18 residues. V was trimmed by 0 bases and J by 2 bases, leaving 15 bases between them. The CDR3 reads CASSLARQRSAGANVLTF. The CDR3 region has the DNA TGTGCCAGCAGCTTGGCCCGTCAAAGGTCGGCTGGGGCCAACGTCCTGACTTTC.

This clonotype was picked up many times. This chain connects TRBV20-1 to TRBJ2-1; D might be TRBD2 (5 bases). Germline V gives CDR1 DFQATT, CDR2 SNEGSKA (reference sequence). The CDR3 is 12 amino acids. V was cut by 6 bases and J by 7 bases, with 13 bases left in between. CDR3 residues: CSARGLNNEQFF. CDR3 in DNA: TGCAGTGCCCGAGGACTCAATAATGAGCAGTTCTTC.

There are a few counts of this clonotype. This rearrangement joins TRBV12-3 or TRBV12-4 to TRBJ2-1; 10 nucleotides align to TRBD1. CDR3 length: 15 amino acids. V was pared by 5 bases and J by 4 bases, with 5 bases of the junction left unmatched. The CDR3 loop is CASSLRDRGYNEQFF. Written as DNA, the CDR3 is TGTGCCAGCAGTCTTCGGGACAGGGGATACAATGAGCAGTTCTTC.

The gene calls are TRBV7-8 and TRBJ2-3; D tentatively fits TRBD1 or TRBD2 (6 bases each). This CDR3 contains 14 residues. Germline V lookup: CDR1 SGHVS, CDR2 FQNEAQ. V shed 5 bases and J shed 4 bases, with 13 bases lying between them. CDR3 sequence (DNA): TGTGCCAGCAGCAAAAGGGGGGCTGCAGATACGCAGTATTTT. It translates to CASSKRGAADTQYF.

The chain is built from TRBV4-3 and TRBJ2-5; D is unclear. The V and J ends lost 3 bases and 3 bases respectively, with 8 bases between them. Germline V gives CDR1 LGHNA, CDR2 YSLEER. CDR3 size: 13 residues. Here the CDR3 reads CASSHGREETQYF. The CDR3 DNA reads as TGCGCCAGCAGCCACGGTCGAGAAGAGACCCAGTACTTC.

This clonotype was counted at least ten times. This chain connects TRBV6-1 to TRBJ2-7, with 9 bases that match TRBD2. Looked up from germline, CDR1 is MNHNS and CDR2 is SASEGT. With 6 bases clipped from V and 3 bases from J, the junction kept 3 bases outside the gene matches. This CDR3 is 13 amino acids long. The CDR3 DNA reads TGTGCCAGCAGCCGAGCGGGGGGCTACGAGCAGTACTTC. Translation: CASSRAGGYEQYF.

This clonotype was counted only a few times. The J gene is TRBJ2-4, the V gene TRBV5-1; the D is unclear. The CDR3 loop spans 14 amino acids. Germline loops: CDR1 SGHRS, CDR2 YFSETQ. Trimming took off 1 base at V and 3 bases at J, with 8 bases between the two ends. The CDR3 is CASSLMIDKNIQYF. CDR3 DNA sequence: TGCGCCAGCAGCTTGATGATTGACAAAAACATTCAGTACTTC. The full variable domain, in which reference TRBV5-1 and TRBJ2-4 provide the parts outside the CDR3, is KAGVTQTPRYLIKTRGQQVTLSCSPISGHRSVSWYQQTPGQGLQFLFEYFSETQRNKGNFPGRFSGRQFSNSRSEMNVSTLELGDSALYLCASSLMIDKNIQYFGAGTRLSVL.